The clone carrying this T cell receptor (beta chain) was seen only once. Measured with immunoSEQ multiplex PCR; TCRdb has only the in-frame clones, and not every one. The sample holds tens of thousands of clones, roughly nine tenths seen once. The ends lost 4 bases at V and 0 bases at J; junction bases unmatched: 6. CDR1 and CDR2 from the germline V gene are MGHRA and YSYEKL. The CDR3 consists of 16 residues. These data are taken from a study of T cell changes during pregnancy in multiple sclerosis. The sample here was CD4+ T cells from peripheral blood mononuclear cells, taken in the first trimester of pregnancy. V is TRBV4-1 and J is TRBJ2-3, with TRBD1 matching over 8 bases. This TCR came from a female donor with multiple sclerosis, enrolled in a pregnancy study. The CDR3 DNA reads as TGCGCCAGCAGCCCTGGACAGGGCCCTAGCACAGATACGCAGTATTTT. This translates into CASSPGQGPSTDTQYF.